This TCR beta chain is from a study of control samples from healthy donors and cancer patients. The CDR3 loop spans 13 amino acids. The V gene's germline CDR1 is SQVTM and CDR2 ANQGSEA. V lost 8 bases and J lost 7; bases outside the gene matches: 9. Some clones are missing from TCRdb's copy, which holds only in-frame ones; the method was immunoSEQ multiplex PCR. The sample has roughly 170,000 clones, 80% to 95% seen once; the top ten hold about 4%. The gene calls are TRBV29-1 and TRBJ1-4; 8 nucleotides agree with TRBD1. Sequencing was done on a sample of blood. The clonotype was recovered from a woman in her sixties or seventies in good health. CDR3 nucleotide sequence: TGCAGCACCTCGACAGGGGAGGGTGAAAAACTGTTTTTT. Translating it yields CSTSTGEGEKLFF. Together with reference TRBV29-1 and TRBJ1-4, the CDR3 gives the full variable domain: SAVISQKPSRDICQRGTSLTIQCQVDSQVTMMFWYRQQPGQSLTLIATANQGSEATYESGFVIDKFPISRPNLTFSTLTVSNMSPEDSSIYLCSTSTGEGEKLFFGSGTQLSVL.